The 9 T cell receptor beta chains in this list originate from one sample, sequenced in a study of cytomegalovirus exposure and HLA in healthy donors. The study ran its PCR with 60 Vbeta and 13 Jbeta primers. Measured with immunoSEQ multiplex PCR; TCRdb has only the in-frame clones, and not every one. This repertoire includes approximately 100,000 clones. Sequencing used PBMCs. All receptors come from a man aged 50-60 years in good health and CMV-seronegative.

The chain carries TRBV5-1 and TRBJ2-7; D gene ambiguous. CDR1 is SGHRS and CDR2 is YFSETQ in the germline V gene. The CDR3 runs to 15 residues. Trimming cost V 3 bases and J 0 bases, with 13 bases left between them. The CDR3 region has the DNA TGCGCCAGCAGCTACAGTGCGACGGCCTCCTACGAGCAGTACTTC. This sequence encodes CASSYSATASYEQYF. Supplemented by reference TRBV5-1 and TRBJ2-7, the full variable domain reads KAGVTQTPRYLIKTRGQQVTLSCSPISGHRSVSWYQQTPGQGLQFLFEYFSETQRNKGNFPGRFSGRQFSNSRSEMNVSTLELGDSALYLCASSYSATASYEQYFGPGTRLTVT.

The rearrangement links TRBV19 to TRBJ1-5; possibly TRBD1 for D (6 bases). CDR3 length: 14 amino acids. With 8 bases removed from V and 7 bases from J, the gap between germline ends came to 18 bases. From germline, CDR1 is LNHDA and CDR2 SQIVND (reference sequence). The CDR3 nucleotides are TGTGCCAGTCGCCGGGACACCGAGCTGCAGCCCCAGCATTTT. It codes for CASRRDTELQPQHF.

This chain uses TRBV6-4 with TRBJ2-1, with TRBD2 matching 7 bases. V shed 5 bases and J 0 bases; nucleotides not matched to a gene: 10. There are 17 residues in the CDR3. Per germline, CDR1 MRHNA and CDR2 SNTAGT. CDR3: CASSKGGSGSSYNEQFF. DNA of the CDR3: TGTGCCAGCAGTAAGGGCGGGAGCGGATCCTCCTACAATGAGCAGTTCTTC.

The chain is built from TRBV4-2 and TRBJ1-4, with D perhaps matching TRBD1 (6 bases). This CDR3 contains 19 residues. The V gene's germline CDR1 is LGHNA and CDR2 YNFKEQ. Trimming stripped 0 bases from V and 8 bases from J, with 25 bases between. In DNA form, the CDR3 reads TGTGCCAGCAGCCAAGAAGCCCCCCCAATAACAGGGTTGACGGAAAAACTGTTTTTT. Translating gives CASSQEAPPITGLTEKLFF.

With respect to this clone: Other DNA sequences in the sample encode the same CDR3. This chain joins TRBV4-2 and TRBJ2-1; 8 nucleotides agree with TRBD2. CDR1 is LGHNA and CDR2 is YNFKEQ in the germline V gene. The CDR3 totals 15 residues. With V trimmed by 4 bases and J by 1 base, 3 bases remained unmatched. The CDR3 nucleotides read TGTGCCAGCAGCCGAACTAGCGGATCCTACAATGAGCAGTTCTTC. Its translation: CASSRTSGSYNEQFF.

The chain links TRBV4-2 to TRBJ2-7, with 10 bases fitting TRBD1. J was trimmed by 0 bases and V by 5 bases; bases with no gene match: 1. The CDR3 is 14 residues long. Germline V gene data show CDR1 as LGHNA and CDR2 as YNFKEQ. The CDR3 DNA reads TGTGCCAGCAGCGGACAGGGGGTCTCCTACGAGCAGTACTTC. Translation: CASSGQGVSYEQYF.

This chain connects TRBV6-4 to TRBJ1-1, with unresolved D. The V gene's germline CDR1 is MRHNA and CDR2 SNTAGT. V was clipped by 4 bases and J by 1 base, with 7 bases between them. This CDR3 spans 13 amino acids. In nucleotides, the CDR3 is TGTGCCAGCAGTGCTAATCAGAACACTGAAGCTTTCTTT. It codes for CASSANQNTEAFF.

The gene calls are TRBV7-2 and TRBJ1-2; unclear D gene. V lost 0 bases, J lost 8 bases, and 7 bases lay in between. This CDR3 is built from 12 residues. Per germline, CDR1 SGHTA and CDR2 FQGNSA. The DNA for the CDR3 is TGTGCCAGCAGCTTAGCGGTACTCGGCTACACCTTC. Translated: CASSLAVLGYTF. The full variable domain, in which reference TRBV7-2 and TRBJ1-2 provide the parts outside the CDR3, is GAGVSQSPSNKVTEKGKDVELRCDPISGHTALYWYRQSLGQGLEFLIYFQGNSAPDKSGLPSDRFSAERTGGSVSTLTIQRTQQEDSAVYLCASSLAVLGYTFGSGTRLTVV.

J is TRBJ1-2 and V is TRBV6-5; 7 bases are a match to TRBD1. Per the germline V gene, CDR1 is MNHEY and CDR2 is SVGAGI. There are 14 residues in the CDR3. The ends lost 0 bases at V and 8 bases at J; junction bases unmatched: 6. The chain's CDR3 is CASSYSIQGDGYTF. The DNA for the CDR3 is TGTGCCAGCAGTTACTCGATCCAGGGGGACGGCTACACCTTC.